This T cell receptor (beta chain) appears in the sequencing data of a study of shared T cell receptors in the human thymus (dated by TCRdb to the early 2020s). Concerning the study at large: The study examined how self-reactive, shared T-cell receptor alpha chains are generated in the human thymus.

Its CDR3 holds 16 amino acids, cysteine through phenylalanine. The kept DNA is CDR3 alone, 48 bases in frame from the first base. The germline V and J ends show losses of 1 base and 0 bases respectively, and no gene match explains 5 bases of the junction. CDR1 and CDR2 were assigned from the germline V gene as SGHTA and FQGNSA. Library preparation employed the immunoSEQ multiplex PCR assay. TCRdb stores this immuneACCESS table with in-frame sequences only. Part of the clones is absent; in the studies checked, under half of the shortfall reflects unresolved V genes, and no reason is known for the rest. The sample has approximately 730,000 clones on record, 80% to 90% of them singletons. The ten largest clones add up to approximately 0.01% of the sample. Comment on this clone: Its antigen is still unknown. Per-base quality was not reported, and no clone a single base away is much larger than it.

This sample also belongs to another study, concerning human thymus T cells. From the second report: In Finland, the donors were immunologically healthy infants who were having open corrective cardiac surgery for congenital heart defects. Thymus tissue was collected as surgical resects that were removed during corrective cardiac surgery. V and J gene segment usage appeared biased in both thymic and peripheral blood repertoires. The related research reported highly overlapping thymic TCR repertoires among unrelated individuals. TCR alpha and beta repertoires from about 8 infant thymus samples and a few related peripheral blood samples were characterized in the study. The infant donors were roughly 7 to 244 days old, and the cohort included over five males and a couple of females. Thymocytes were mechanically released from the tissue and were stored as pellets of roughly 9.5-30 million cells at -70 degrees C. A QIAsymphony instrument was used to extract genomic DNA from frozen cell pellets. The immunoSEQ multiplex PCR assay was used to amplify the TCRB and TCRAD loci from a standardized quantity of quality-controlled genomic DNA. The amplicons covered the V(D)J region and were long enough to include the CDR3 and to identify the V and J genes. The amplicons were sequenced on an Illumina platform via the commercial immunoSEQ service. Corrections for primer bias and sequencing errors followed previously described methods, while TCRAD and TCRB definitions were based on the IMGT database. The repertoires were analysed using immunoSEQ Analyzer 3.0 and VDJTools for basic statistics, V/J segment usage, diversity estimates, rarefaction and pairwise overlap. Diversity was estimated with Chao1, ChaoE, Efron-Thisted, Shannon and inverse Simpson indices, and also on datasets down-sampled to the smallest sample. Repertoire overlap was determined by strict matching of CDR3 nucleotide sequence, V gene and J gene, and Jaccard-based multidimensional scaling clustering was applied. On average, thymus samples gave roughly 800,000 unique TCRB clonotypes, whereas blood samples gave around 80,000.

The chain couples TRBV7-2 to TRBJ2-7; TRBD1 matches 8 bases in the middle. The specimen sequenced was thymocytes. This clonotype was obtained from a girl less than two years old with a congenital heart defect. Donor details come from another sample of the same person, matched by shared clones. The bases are TGTGCCAGCAGCTTAGGGGGGACAGGACTCTCCTACGAGCAGTACTTC. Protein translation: CASSLGGTGLSYEQYF.